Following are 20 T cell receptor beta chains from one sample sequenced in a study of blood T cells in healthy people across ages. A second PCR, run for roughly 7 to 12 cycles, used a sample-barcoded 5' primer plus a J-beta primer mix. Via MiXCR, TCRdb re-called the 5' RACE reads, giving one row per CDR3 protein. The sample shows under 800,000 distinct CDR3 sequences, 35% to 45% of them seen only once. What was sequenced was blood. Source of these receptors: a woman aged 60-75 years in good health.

Here the CDR3 reads CASSLSGEYYEQYF. CDR3 nucleotide sequence: TGTGCCAGCAGTTTAAGCGGAGAATACTACGAGCAGTACTTC. The genes are TRBV12-3 or TRBV12-4 and TRBJ2-7; D possibly corresponds to TRBD2 (5 bases). The CDR3 contains 14 residues. V lost 2 bases to trimming and J lost 3 bases, with 11 bases between them.

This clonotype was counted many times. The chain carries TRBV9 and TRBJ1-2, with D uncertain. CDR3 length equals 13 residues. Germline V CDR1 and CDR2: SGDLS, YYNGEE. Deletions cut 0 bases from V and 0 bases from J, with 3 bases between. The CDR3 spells CASSVVTNYGYTF. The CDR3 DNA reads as TGTGCCAGCAGCGTAGTTACTAACTATGGCTACACCTTC.

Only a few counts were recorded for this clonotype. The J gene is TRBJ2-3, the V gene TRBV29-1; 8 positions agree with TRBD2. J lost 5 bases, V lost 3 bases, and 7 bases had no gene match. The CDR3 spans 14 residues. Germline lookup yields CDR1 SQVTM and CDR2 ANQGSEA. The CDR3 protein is CSVDGGRLGDTQYF. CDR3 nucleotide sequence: TGCAGCGTTGACGGCGGGAGGTTAGGAGATACGCAGTATTTT.

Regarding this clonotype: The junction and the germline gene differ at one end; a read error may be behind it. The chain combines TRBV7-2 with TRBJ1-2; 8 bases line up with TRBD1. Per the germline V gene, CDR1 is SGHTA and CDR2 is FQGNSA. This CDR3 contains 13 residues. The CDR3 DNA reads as TGTGCCCGCAGCTCAGGACAGGGATATGGCTACACCTTC. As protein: CARSSGQGYGYTF.

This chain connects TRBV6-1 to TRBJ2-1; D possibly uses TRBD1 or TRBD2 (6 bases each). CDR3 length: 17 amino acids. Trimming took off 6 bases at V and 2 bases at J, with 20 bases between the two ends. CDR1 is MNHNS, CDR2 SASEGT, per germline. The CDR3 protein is CASRSPQGRGTYNEQFF. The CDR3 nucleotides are TGTGCCAGCAGATCCCCCCAGGGGCGGGGTACCTACAATGAGCAGTTCTTC.

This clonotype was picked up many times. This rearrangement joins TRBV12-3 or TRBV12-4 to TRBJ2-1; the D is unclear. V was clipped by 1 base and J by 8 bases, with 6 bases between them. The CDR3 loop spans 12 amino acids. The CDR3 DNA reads TGTGCCAGCAGTTTAGAGGGTCATGAGCAGTTCTTC. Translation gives CASSLEGHEQFF.

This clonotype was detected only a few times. In DNA form, the CDR3 reads TGCGCCAGCAGCGTTAATCCCGGGACAGACTATGGCTACACCTTC. As protein: CASSVNPGTDYGYTF. The genes are TRBV5-1 and TRBJ1-2, with 7 bases that match TRBD1. J was trimmed by 3 bases and V by 4 bases; bases with no gene match: 9. The CDR3 extends over 15 amino acids. Germline CDR1 reads SGHRS; CDR2 reads YFSETQ.

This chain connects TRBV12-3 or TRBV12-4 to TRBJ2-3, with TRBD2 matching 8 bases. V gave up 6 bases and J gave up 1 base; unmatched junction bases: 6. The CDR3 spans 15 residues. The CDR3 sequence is CASRYISGGTDTQYF. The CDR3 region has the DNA TGTGCCAGCAGGTACATTAGCGGGGGCACAGATACGCAGTATTTT.

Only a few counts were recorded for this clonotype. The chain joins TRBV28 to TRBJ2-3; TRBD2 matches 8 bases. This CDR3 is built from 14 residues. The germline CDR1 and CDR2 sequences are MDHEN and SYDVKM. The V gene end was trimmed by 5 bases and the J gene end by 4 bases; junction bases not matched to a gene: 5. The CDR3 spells CASSGGLAADTQYF. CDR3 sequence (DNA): TGTGCCAGCAGTGGAGGACTAGCAGCAGATACGCAGTATTTT.

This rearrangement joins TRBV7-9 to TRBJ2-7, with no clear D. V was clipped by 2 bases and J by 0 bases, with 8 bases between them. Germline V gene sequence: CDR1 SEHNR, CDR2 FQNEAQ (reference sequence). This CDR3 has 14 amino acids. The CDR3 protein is CASSLFSDSYEQYF. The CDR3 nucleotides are TGTGCCAGCAGCTTATTCAGCGACTCCTACGAGCAGTACTTC.

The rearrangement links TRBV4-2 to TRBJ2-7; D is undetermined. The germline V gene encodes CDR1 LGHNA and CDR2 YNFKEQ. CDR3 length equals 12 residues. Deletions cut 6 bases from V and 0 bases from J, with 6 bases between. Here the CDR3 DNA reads TGTGCCAGCAGTCATTACTCCTACGAGCAGTACTTC. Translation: CASSHYSYEQYF.

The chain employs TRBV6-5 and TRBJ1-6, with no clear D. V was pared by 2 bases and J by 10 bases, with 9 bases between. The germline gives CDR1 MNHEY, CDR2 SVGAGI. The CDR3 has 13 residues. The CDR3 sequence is CASSYKRASPLHF. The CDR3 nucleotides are TGTGCCAGCAGTTACAAGAGGGCCTCACCCCTCCACTTT.

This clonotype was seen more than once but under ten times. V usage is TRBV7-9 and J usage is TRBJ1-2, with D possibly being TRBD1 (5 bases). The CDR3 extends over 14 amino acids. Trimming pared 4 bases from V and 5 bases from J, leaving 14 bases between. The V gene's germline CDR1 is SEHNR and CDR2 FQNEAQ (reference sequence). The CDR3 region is CASSSTGGRYGYTF. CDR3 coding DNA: TGTGCCAGCAGCTCCACGGGGGGGAGGTATGGCTACACCTTC.

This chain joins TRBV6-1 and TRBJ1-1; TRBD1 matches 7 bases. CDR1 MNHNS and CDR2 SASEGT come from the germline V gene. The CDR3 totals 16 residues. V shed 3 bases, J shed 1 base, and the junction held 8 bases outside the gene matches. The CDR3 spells CASSDEGAARNTEAFF. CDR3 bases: TGTGCCAGCAGTGACGAGGGGGCAGCCAGGAACACTGAAGCTTTCTTT.

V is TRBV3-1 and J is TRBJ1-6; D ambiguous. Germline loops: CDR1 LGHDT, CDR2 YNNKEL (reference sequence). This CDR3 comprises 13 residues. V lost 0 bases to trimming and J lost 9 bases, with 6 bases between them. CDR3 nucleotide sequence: TGTGCCAGCAGCCAAGATCGAGGTTCACCCCTCCACTTT. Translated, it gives CASSQDRGSPLHF.

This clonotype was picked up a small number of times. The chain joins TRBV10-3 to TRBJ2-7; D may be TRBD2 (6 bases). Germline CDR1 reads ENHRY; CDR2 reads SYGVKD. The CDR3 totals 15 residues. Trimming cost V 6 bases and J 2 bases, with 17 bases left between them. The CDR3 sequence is CAISGGRDRAYEQYF. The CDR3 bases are TGTGCCATCAGCGGGGGAAGGGACCGTGCCTACGAGCAGTACTTC.

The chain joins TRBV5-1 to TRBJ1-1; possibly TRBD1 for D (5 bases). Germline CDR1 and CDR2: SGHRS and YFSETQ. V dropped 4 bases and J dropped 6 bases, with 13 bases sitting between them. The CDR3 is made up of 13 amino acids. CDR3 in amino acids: CASSTGGISEAFF. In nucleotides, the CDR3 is TGCGCCAGCAGCACTGGGGGGATATCTGAAGCTTTCTTT.

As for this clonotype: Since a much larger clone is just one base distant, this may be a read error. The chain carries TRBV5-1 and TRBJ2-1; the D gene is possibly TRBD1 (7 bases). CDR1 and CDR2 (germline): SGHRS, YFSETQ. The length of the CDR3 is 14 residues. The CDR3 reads CAGRAGGSYNEQFF. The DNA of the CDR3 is TGCGCCGGCAGAGCAGGGGGGTCCTACAATGAGCAGTTCTTC.

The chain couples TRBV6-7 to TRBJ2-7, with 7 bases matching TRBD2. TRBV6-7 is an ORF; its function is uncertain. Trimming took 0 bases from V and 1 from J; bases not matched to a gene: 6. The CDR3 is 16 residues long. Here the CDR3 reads CASSYSHSSGSYEQYF. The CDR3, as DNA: TGTGCCAGCAGTTACTCGCATTCTAGCGGATCCTACGAGCAGTACTTC.

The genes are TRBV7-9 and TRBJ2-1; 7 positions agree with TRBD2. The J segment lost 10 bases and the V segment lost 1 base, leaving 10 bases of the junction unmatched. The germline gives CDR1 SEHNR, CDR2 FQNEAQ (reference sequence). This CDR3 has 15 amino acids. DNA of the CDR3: TGTGCCAGCAGCTTAGGTGGGGGGGGGTTCAGGGAGCAGTTCTTC. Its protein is CASSLGGGGFREQFF.